This entry concerns a single T cell receptor beta chain. The antigen is unknown. At the DNA level, this CDR3 is encoded by other sequences in the same sample as well. This record belongs to a study of PD-1 blockade in classical Hodgkin lymphoma. As for the study in general: Patients were given intravenous nivolumab, 3 mg/kg, every 2 weeks.

Regarding the study as a whole: When nivolumab was started under 1 year after ASCT, patients were excluded. The study reported lower baseline TCR diversity in newly diagnosed patients than in healthy donors.

Generated by immunoSEQ multiplex PCR, the TCRdb table keeps only in-frame clones and is missing some. The table records a few thousand clones, 70% of them present only once. Time point denoted: cycle 4 day 1 (C4D1), after 5 to 7 weeks of nivolumab. Relapse after autologous stem cell transplantation occurred in every patient, and brentuximab vedotin exposure varied. The investigators isolated CD8+ T cells from thawed PBMCs using magnetic negative selection. This TCR derives from a human donor with classical Hodgkin lymphoma. The sample here was CD8+ T cells from blood, taken before the fourth cycle of nivolumab.

The CDR3: CSAWGRETQYF. CDR3 DNA: TGCAGCGCGTGGGGCCGGGAGACCCAGTACTTC. The chain is built from TRBV29-1 and TRBJ2-5; perhaps TRBD1 as D (5 bases). V gave up 7 bases and J gave up 5 bases, with 11 bases separating them. CDR1 is SQVTM, CDR2 ANQGSEA, per germline. The CDR3 runs to 11 residues.